Below, one TCR beta chain is given with its context. The data were taken from a study of blood T cell repertoires in COVID-19. Study-level background: From the United States, Italy and Spain came samples of acute and convalescent COVID-19.

CDR3 length: 15 residues. Germline CDR1 and CDR2: LGHNA and YNFKEQ. The V segment lost 2 bases and the J segment 4 bases; nucleotides outside the gene matches: 5. Original methodology: The assay estimated nucleated cells by amplifying reference gene primers. TCRdb keeps only in-frame clones here, not all; method: immunoSEQ multiplex PCR. V, J and clone size reflect that table, while D and trimming were determined from the DNA. This sample has approximately 260,000 clones, with roughly 85% found just once. V gene TRBV4-2 combines with J gene TRBJ1-5; 7 nucleotides line up with TRBD1. This clonotype was sampled from a woman in her 70s with acute or convalescent COVID-19. The specimen was peripheral blood. Written as DNA, the CDR3 is TGTGCCAGCAGCCAAACGGGACAGCAAAATCAGCCCCAGCATTTT. The encoded protein is CASSQTGQQNQPQHF.